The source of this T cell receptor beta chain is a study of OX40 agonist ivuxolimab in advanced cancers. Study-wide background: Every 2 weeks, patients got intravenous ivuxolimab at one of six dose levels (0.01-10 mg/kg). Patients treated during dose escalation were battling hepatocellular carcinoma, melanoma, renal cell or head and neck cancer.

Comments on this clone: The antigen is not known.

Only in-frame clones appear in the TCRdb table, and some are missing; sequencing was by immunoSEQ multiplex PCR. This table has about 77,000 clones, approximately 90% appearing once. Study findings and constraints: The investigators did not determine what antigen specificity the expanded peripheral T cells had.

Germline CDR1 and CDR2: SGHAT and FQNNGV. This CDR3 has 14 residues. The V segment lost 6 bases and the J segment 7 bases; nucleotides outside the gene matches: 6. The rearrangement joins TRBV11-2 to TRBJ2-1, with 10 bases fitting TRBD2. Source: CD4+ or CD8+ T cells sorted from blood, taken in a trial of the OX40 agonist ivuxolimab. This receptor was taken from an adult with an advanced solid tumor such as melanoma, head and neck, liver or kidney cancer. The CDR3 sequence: CASSKQRGGNEQFF. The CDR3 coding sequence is TGTGCCAGCAGTAAACAGCGGGGGGGTAATGAGCAGTTCTTC.